The entry that follows covers one T cell receptor beta chain sequence. V lost 4 bases, J lost 2 bases, and 8 bases stayed unmatched. The CDR3 contains 19 residues. Looked up from germline, CDR1 is KGHDR and CDR2 is SFDVKD. Original data processing: Estimation of nucleated cell counts relied on the amplification of reference gene primers. The protocol was immunoSEQ multiplex PCR, while the TCRdb copy is restricted to in-frame clones and leaves out a portion. V, J and clone size derive from that table, while D and trimming were established from the DNA sequence. The repertoire consists of 150,000 to 200,000 clones, with 82% occurring once and the leading ten covering about 10%. The data belong to a study of blood T cell repertoires in COVID-19.

The specimen was PBMCs or T cells enriched from blood (not recorded which). The chain couples TRBV24-1 to TRBJ2-1; 15 nucleotides align to TRBD2. The receptor was derived from a man in his forties who had recovered from COVID-19. DNA for the CDR3: TGTGCCACCAGTGACCCGGGACTAGCGGGAGGTCAGGCCTACAATGAGCAGTTCTTC. It specifies CATSDPGLAGGQAYNEQFF.